This TCR beta chain was recovered during a study of regulatory T cells in long-lasting Graves disease. Libraries of TCR beta came from iRepertoire HTBI primers plus Arm-PCR of CDR3 regions. TCRdb recomputed calls from the multiplex PCR reads with MiXCR, one row per CDR3 protein. The sample records hundreds of thousands of distinct CDR3 sequences, less than 25% being singletons. Time point indicated: persistent/refractory GD, antithyroid drugs over 5 years with positive TRAb. From PBMCs, RNA was extracted and then used to make the TCR library. The V and J ends lost 5 bases and 6 bases, in that order; junction bases with no gene match: 13. This CDR3 has 15 residues. From germline, CDR1 is DFQATT and CDR2 SNEGSKA (reference sequence).

The chain employs TRBV20-1 and TRBJ2-3, with 8 bases that match TRBD2. The clonotype was recovered from a female donor with Graves disease. This sample comprised peripheral blood mononuclear cells (PBMCs), obtained when the disease was refractory, from a patient treated with antithyroid drugs. In DNA, the CDR3 is TGCAGTGCTCCAAGACCGGCGGGAGGAGAGGATACGCAGTATTTT. It is translated as CSAPRPAGGEDTQYF.